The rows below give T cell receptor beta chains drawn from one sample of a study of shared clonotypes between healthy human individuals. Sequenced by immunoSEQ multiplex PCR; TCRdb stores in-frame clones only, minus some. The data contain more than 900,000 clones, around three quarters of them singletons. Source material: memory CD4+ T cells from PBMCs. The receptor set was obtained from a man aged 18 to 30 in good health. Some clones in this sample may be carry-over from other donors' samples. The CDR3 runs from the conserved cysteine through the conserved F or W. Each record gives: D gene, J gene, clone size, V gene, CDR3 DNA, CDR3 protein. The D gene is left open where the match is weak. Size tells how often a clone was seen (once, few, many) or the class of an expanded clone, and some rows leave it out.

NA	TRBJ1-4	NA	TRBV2	TGTGCCAGCAGTGAACTGGAGACCCCGGCGGGCGAAAAACTGTTTTTT	CASSELETPAGEKLFF
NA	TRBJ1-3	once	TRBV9	TGTGCCAGCAGCGTAGGGGACTCCCGCTCTGGAAACACCATATATTTT	CASSVGDSRSGNTIYF
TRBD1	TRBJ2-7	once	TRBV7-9	TGTGCCAGTGAGGACAGGGGGGGCCACGAGCAGTACTTC	CASEDRGGHEQYF
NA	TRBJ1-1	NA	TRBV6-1	TGTGCCAGCAGTTCAGGAAGGGGGAACACTGAAGCTTTCTTT	CASSSGRGNTEAFF
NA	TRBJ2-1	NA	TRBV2	TGTGCCAGTAACGAATACAATGAGCAGTTCTTC	CASNEYNEQFF
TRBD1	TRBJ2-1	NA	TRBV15	TGTGCCACCAGCAGCCAGGGGGTGGAAAATGAGCAGTTCTTC	CATSSQGVENEQFF
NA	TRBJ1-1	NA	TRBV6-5	TGTGCCAGCAGTTACTCCGGGGGGGTGGACACTGAAGCTTTCTTT	CASSYSGGVDTEAFF
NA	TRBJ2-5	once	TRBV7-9	TGTGCCAGCAGCTTGACTGGAAACCAAGAGACCCAGTACTTC	CASSLTGNQETQYF
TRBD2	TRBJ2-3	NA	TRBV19	TGTGCCAGTATGCCCTTTGGGACTAGCCTATCAGATACGCAGTATTTT	CASMPFGTSLSDTQYF
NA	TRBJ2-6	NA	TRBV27	TGTGCCAGCCGTAACTCTGGGGCCAACGTCCTGACTTTC	CASRNSGANVLTF
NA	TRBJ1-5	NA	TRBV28	TGTGCCAGCAGTTTACCGAGCAATCAGCCCCAGCATTTT	CASSLPSNQPQHF
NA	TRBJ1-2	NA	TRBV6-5	TGTGCCAGCAGTTATACGGGGTGGGGTGGTGGCTACACCTTC	CASSYTGWGGGYTF
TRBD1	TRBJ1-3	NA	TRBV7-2	TGTGCCAGCAGCAACAGGGGTTGGGGCTCTGGAAACACCATATATTTT	CASSNRGWGSGNTIYF
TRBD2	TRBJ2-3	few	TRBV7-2	TGTGCCAGCAGCCCTGATTGGACTAGCGGGCAGTCCGGTACGCAGTATTTT	CASSPDWTSGQSGTQYF
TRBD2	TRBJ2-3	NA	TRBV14	TGTGCCAGCAACCAACAAGTAGGGCGGGGGGATACGCAGTATTTT	CASNQQVGRGDTQYF
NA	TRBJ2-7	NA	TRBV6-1	TGTGCCAGCAGTGTGGCTAGCGAATACTCCGAGCAGTACTTC	CASSVASEYSEQYF
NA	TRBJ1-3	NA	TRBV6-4	TGTGCCAGCAGTGAGTGGGCCCCAGGTGGAAACACCATATATTTT	CASSEWAPGGNTIYF
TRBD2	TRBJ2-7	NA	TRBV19	TGTGCCAGTAGTACCGTGAGGGCTAGCGGGAGAATACACGAGCAGTACTTC	CASSTVRASGRIHEQYF
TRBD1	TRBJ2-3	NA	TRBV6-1	TGTGCCAGCAGCAATGGACAGGTAAAGGGCGATACGCAGTATTTT	CASSNGQVKGDTQYF
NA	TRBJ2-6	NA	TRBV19	TGTGCCAGTAGTATGGAGGGTGCCGGGGCCAACGTCCTGACTTTC	CASSMEGAGANVLTF
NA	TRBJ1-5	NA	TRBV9	TGTGCCAGCAGCGTAGACGGCAGGGGAAAGCCCCAGCATTTT	CASSVDGRGKPQHF
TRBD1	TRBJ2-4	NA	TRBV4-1	TGCGCCAGCAGCCAACCACCCACAGGGGTAGCCAAAAACATTCAGTACTTC	CASSQPPTGVAKNIQYF